Following are 32 T cell receptor beta chains from one sample sequenced in a study of Graves' ophthalmopathy and Graves' hyperthyroidism. Amplification from RNA transcripts yielded the TCR beta CDR3 regions. Following a first-round RT-PCR that used HTBI primers, a second-round multiplex PCR was carried out. TCRdb reanalysed the multiplex PCR reads using MiXCR and keeps one entry per CDR3 protein. Of hundreds of thousands of distinct CDR3 sequences in the sample, approximately 22% are singletons; the top ten hold around 6.9%. Specimen: peripheral blood. These TCRs come from a woman aged 18-30 years with stable Graves' hyperthyroidism. Some clones in this sample may be carry-over from other donors' samples.

This clonotype was counted ten times or more. The chain has TRBV12-3 or TRBV12-4 and TRBJ1-5; the D is unclear. V was pared by 3 bases and J by 5 bases, with 8 bases between. The CDR3 extends over 13 amino acids. The CDR3: CASSFVGYQPQHF. The CDR3, as DNA: TGTGCCAGCAGTTTTGTGGGCTATCAGCCCCAGCATTTT.

In this sample, this clonotype turned up many times. This sequence joins TRBV6-4 and TRBJ2-5, with 9 bases that match TRBD1. With V trimmed by 7 bases and J by 4 bases, 22 bases remained unmatched. Looked up from germline, CDR1 is MRHNA and CDR2 is SNTAGT. This CDR3 is built from 19 residues. For the CDR3, the DNA is TGTGCCAGCACGCCTCTTTTTGGGACAGGGTCCCTTCGTGGAGAGACCCAGTACTTC. Residues: CASTPLFGTGSLRGETQYF.

Ten or more counts support this clonotype. The chain has TRBV20-1 and TRBJ2-2; weak D call: TRBD2 (5 bases). The CDR3 is made up of 17 amino acids. CDR1 and CDR2 (germline): DFQATT, SNEGSKA (reference sequence). Between the trimmed V and J ends, which lost 1 base and 4 bases, there was a span of 19 bases. CDR3 amino acids: CSARGLAHTSGTGELFF. In DNA, the CDR3 is TGCAGTGCTAGAGGGCTAGCTCACACGTCAGGCACCGGGGAGCTGTTTTTT.

This clonotype was counted many times. CDR3 sequence: CASSVAGYYGYTF. As DNA, the CDR3 is TGTGCCAGCAGCGTAGCCGGATACTATGGCTACACCTTC. This chain uses TRBV9 with TRBJ1-2, with D uncertain. CDR1 and CDR2 from the germline V gene are SGDLS and YYNGEE. The CDR3 runs 13 residues. Trimming left V 0 bases short and J 3 bases short, with 6 bases between. The full variable domain, rest sourced from reference TRBV9 and TRBJ1-2, is DSGVTQTPKHLITATGQRVTLRCSPRSGDLSVYWYQQSLDQGLQFLIQYYNGEERAKGNILERFSAQQFPDLHSELNLSSLELGDSALYFCASSVAGYYGYTFGSGTRLTVV.

This clonotype was recorded many times. The V call is TRBV10-3, the J call TRBJ2-7, with 8 bases fitting TRBD1. This CDR3 contains 13 residues. V lost 7 bases, J lost 3 bases, and 5 bases stayed unmatched. The V gene's germline CDR1 is ENHRY and CDR2 SYGVKD. The CDR3 nucleotides read TGTGCCATCACCTTCGGACAGGGCTACGAGCAGTACTTC. It is translated as CAITFGQGYEQYF.

This clonotype appeared many times. This chain links TRBV12-3 or TRBV12-4 with TRBJ2-4; 7 nucleotides match TRBD1. Trimming removed 5 bases from V and 1 base from J; junction bases left unmatched: 8. This CDR3 comprises 16 residues. The CDR3 sequence: CASSPTGLPAKNIQYF. CDR3 DNA sequence: TGTGCCAGCAGTCCGACAGGGTTACCGGCCAAAAACATTCAGTACTTC.

This chain links TRBV2 with TRBJ1-1, with D perhaps TRBD1 (6 bases). The CDR3 is 14 amino acids. With 10 bases removed from V and 1 base from J, the gap between germline ends came to 16 bases. Germline V CDR1 and CDR2: SNHLY, FYNNEI. CDR3 residues: CATSLEGGNTEAFF. CDR3 DNA: TGTGCCACCTCCCTTGAGGGGGGGAACACTGAAGCTTTCTTT.

This clonotype was picked up a small number of times. This chain uses TRBV16 with TRBJ1-1; the D is unclear. Germline V gene data show CDR1 as KGHSY and CDR2 as FQNENV. Deletions cut 0 bases from V and 0 bases from J, with 5 bases between. CDR3 length: 14 residues. The CDR3 region is CASSQSGVNTEAFF. The CDR3 region has the DNA TGTGCCAGCAGCCAATCCGGCGTGAACACTGAAGCTTTCTTT.

The table lists this clonotype with a few counts. V usage is TRBV7-9 and J usage is TRBJ1-2; D possibly corresponds to TRBD1 (5 bases). V shed 3 bases and J shed 10 bases, with 9 bases lying between them. This CDR3 is 11 amino acids long. Looked up from germline, CDR1 is SEHNR and CDR2 is FQNEAQ (reference sequence). CDR3 amino acids: CASSLGPFYTF. In nucleotides, the CDR3 is TGTGCCAGCAGCTTGGGACCTTTCTACACCTTC.

Many counts were recorded for this clonotype. This chain uses TRBV20-1 with TRBJ1-1; D not certain. The CDR3 runs to 13 residues. The V gene lost 6 bases and the J gene lost 0 bases, with 11 bases spanning the gap. Germline V lookup: CDR1 DFQATT, CDR2 SNEGSKA (reference sequence). The DNA of the CDR3 is TGCAGTGCCGGGAGGCCGATGAACACTGAAGCTTTCTTT. It specifies CSAGRPMNTEAFF.

This chain links TRBV4-1 with TRBJ1-1; a weak D match, TRBD1 (5 bases). Germline CDR1 reads MGHRA; CDR2 reads YSYEKL. V was cut by 6 bases and J by 6 bases, with 17 bases left in between. CDR3 length: 14 amino acids. CDR3: CASRRSGGGAEAFF. The CDR3 DNA follows: TGCGCCAGCAGGAGAAGTGGGGGTGGTGCTGAAGCTTTCTTT.

This clonotype was found many times. The CDR3 is CASSPPDQPQHF. CDR3 nucleotide sequence: TGTGCCAGTAGCCCCCCGGACCAGCCCCAGCATTTT. The V and J genes are TRBV19 and TRBJ1-5; D not certain. The germline V and J ends were trimmed by 6 bases and 7 bases, with 10 bases remaining between them. The CDR3 covers 12 residues. Per germline, CDR1 LNHDA and CDR2 SQIVND (reference sequence).

This clonotype has a count of ten or more. The chain uses TRBV7-6 and TRBJ1-6; D not certain. CDR3 length: 18 residues. V lost 0 bases, J lost 0 bases, and 12 bases lay in between. Germline CDR1 SGHVS, CDR2 FNYEAQ. CDR3 nucleotides: TGTGCCAGCAGCTTAGCGGCGCGGGAGAGCTCCTATAATTCACCCCTCCACTTT. It codes for CASSLAARESSYNSPLHF.

CDR3 residues: CASSAFGAGGETQYF. In DNA, the CDR3 is TGTGCCAGCAGCGCCTTCGGAGCGGGGGGGGAGACCCAGTACTTC. The rearrangement joins TRBV9 to TRBJ2-5; TRBD2 matches at 10 bases. From germline, CDR1 is SGDLS and CDR2 YYNGEE. Germline trimming cut 3 bases from V and 5 bases from J; bases unmatched to any gene: 7. The CDR3 loop spans 15 amino acids.

The V call is TRBV20-1, the J call TRBJ2-7, with 9 nucleotides matching TRBD1. The ends lost 6 bases at V and 4 bases at J; junction bases unmatched: 7. The germline V gene has CDR1 DFQATT and CDR2 SNEGSKA (reference sequence). The CDR3 loop spans 13 amino acids. For the CDR3, the DNA is TGCAGTGCCAACAGGGGGCATAGGTACGAGCAGTACTTC. It encodes CSANRGHRYEQYF.

This clonotype was counted ten times or more. The genes are TRBV10-3 and TRBJ1-3; TRBD1 aligns across 8 bases. This CDR3 contains 16 residues. V shed 6 bases and J 1 base; nucleotides not matched to a gene: 8. From germline, CDR1 is ENHRY and CDR2 SYGVKD. The CDR3 protein is CAISNQGAISGNTIYF. DNA for the CDR3: TGTGCCATCAGCAACCAGGGGGCGATATCTGGAAACACCATATATTTT.

Only a few counts were recorded for this clonotype. The rearrangement uses TRBV7-2 and TRBJ1-5, with TRBD1 as a possible D gene (6 bases). Between the trimmed V and J ends, which lost 1 base and 6 bases, there was a span of 13 bases. CDR1 and CDR2 from the germline V gene are SGHTA and FQGNSA. There are 15 residues in the CDR3. CDR3 protein: CASSLVPGGGQPQHF. As DNA, the CDR3 is TGTGCCAGCAGCTTAGTTCCGGGAGGGGGTCAGCCCCAGCATTTT.

This chain connects TRBV15 to TRBJ2-3; D unresolved. The CDR3 consists of 13 residues. The V end was cut by 3 bases, the J end by 5 bases, with 9 bases between. The germline V gene encodes CDR1 LNHNV and CDR2 YYDKDF (reference sequence). This CDR3 reads CATSRALGDTQYF. CDR3 bases: TGTGCCACCAGCAGGGCCCTAGGAGATACGCAGTATTTT.

This chain joins TRBV6-5 and TRBJ1-1, with TRBD1 matching over 8 bases. The V segment lost 4 bases and the J segment 5 bases; nucleotides outside the gene matches: 9. The CDR3 length is 15 residues. The germline V gene has CDR1 MNHEY and CDR2 SVGAGI. CDR3 sequence reads: CASSFRGQGGTEAFF. The CDR3 DNA reads TGTGCCAGCAGTTTCCGTGGACAGGGTGGGACTGAAGCTTTCTTT.

This clonotype was counted at least ten times. The chain recombines TRBV7-3 with TRBJ2-7; 7 bases agree with TRBD1. CDR1 and CDR2 (germline): SGHTA, FQGTGA. The CDR3 length is 14 residues. V gave up 7 bases and J gave up 3 bases; unmatched junction bases: 9. CDR3 in amino acids: CASIKDRLSYEQYF. DNA for the CDR3: TGTGCCAGCATCAAGGACAGGCTCAGCTACGAGCAGTACTTC.

This clonotype was detected ten times or more. The V call is TRBV20-1, the J call TRBJ1-2; possibly TRBD1 for D (6 bases). The length of the CDR3 is 15 residues. V lost 3 bases, J lost 4 bases, and 18 bases lay in between. Germline V lookup: CDR1 DFQATT, CDR2 SNEGSKA (reference sequence). CDR3 coding DNA: TGCAGTGCTAGGCTCGTGCTCAGGGGAAGCTATGGCTACACCTTC. It codes for CSARLVLRGSYGYTF.

The chain joins TRBV7-3 to TRBJ1-1; 8 nucleotides line up with TRBD1. V gave up 2 bases and J gave up 8 bases; unmatched junction bases: 4. Germline-derived CDR1 and CDR2 are SGHTA and FQGTGA. CDR3 length: 13 residues. The CDR3 DNA reads TGTGCCAGCAGCTTAGGCAGGGGGCGGGAAGCTTTCTTT. Protein sequence: CASSLGRGREAFF.

The chain joins TRBV13 to TRBJ1-1; D remains ambiguous. The CDR3 sequence is 13 residues long. Trimming shortened V by 6 bases and J by 4 bases, and 12 bases separated the two germline ends. Germline assignment: CDR1 PRHDT and CDR2 FYEKMQ (reference sequence). DNA of the CDR3: TGTGCCAGCAGGTATGACGCTTTCACTGAAGCTTTCTTT. Protein product: CASRYDAFTEAFF.

The chain couples TRBV20-1 to TRBJ2-2; 10 bases map to TRBD2. Trimming cost V 5 bases and J 0 bases; bases outside gene matches: 6. CDR1 and CDR2 from the germline V gene are DFQATT and SNEGSKA (reference sequence). This CDR3 is built from 16 residues. The CDR3 bases are TGCAGTGCTCATTCTAGCGGGGGCGCGAACACCGGGGAGCTGTTTTTT. Protein: CSAHSSGGANTGELFF.

This clonotype was counted only a few times. This chain links TRBV30 with TRBJ2-5, with a weak D call TRBD1 (5 bases). The CDR3 sequence is 14 residues long. Germline V gives CDR1 GTSNPN, CDR2 SVGIG (reference sequence). Trimming took off 0 bases at V and 5 bases at J, with 13 bases between the two ends. Written as DNA, the CDR3 is TGTGCCTGGAGTGTAGAATGGCAGGGTGAGACCCAGTACTTC. Amino acid sequence: CAWSVEWQGETQYF. The full variable domain, in which reference TRBV30 and TRBJ2-5 provide the parts outside the CDR3, is SQTIHQWPATLVQPVGSPLSLECTVEGTSNPNLYWYRQAAGRGLQLLFYSVGIGQISSEVPQNLSASRPQDRQFILSSKKLLLSDSGFYLCAWSVEWQGETQYFGPGTRLLVL.

There are many counts of this clonotype. The V gene is TRBV12-3 or TRBV12-4, the J gene TRBJ1-6; TRBD1 might be the D (5 bases). The V end lost 3 bases, the J end lost 10 bases, and 16 bases lay between the germline ends. The CDR3 has 15 amino acids. The CDR3 here is CASSFGGGVPSPLHF. The CDR3 bases are TGTGCCAGCAGTTTCGGGGGGGGTGTACCCTCACCCCTCCACTTT.

As regards this clonotype: This may be a read error: a much more frequent sequence differs by one nucleotide. V is TRBV28 and J is TRBJ2-7; D remains unclear. The CDR3 is 14 amino acids. CDR1 MDHEN and CDR2 SYDVKM come from the germline V gene. With 3 bases removed from V and 1 base from J, the gap between germline ends came to 10 bases. CDR3 DNA sequence: TGTGCCAGCAGTTTTTCCAGGCAGTCCTACGAGCAGTACTTC. Its translation is CASSFSRQSYEQYF.

V and J are TRBV5-1 and TRBJ2-7, with unresolved D. This CDR3 has 15 amino acids. Trimming took 2 bases from V and 6 from J, leaving 18 bases between them. The germline gives CDR1 SGHRS, CDR2 YFSETQ. The CDR3 nucleotides read TGCGCCAGCAGCTTTATTCAGGTCCCACGTACCGAGCAGTACTTC. Protein: CASSFIQVPRTEQYF. The variable domain in full, completed from reference TRBV5-1 and TRBJ2-7, reads KAGVTQTPRYLIKTRGQQVTLSCSPISGHRSVSWYQQTPGQGLQFLFEYFSETQRNKGNFPGRFSGRQFSNSRSEMNVSTLELGDSALYLCASSFIQVPRTEQYFGPGTRLTVT.

This clonotype occurred many times. This sequence joins TRBV12-3 or TRBV12-4 and TRBJ2-3, with 12 bases fitting TRBD2. With V trimmed by 5 bases and J by 2 bases, 8 bases remained unmatched. The CDR3 has 17 residues. DNA for the CDR3: TGTGCCAGCAGTCGACCGGGACTAGCGGGCCACACAGATACGCAGTATTTT. This codes for CASSRPGLAGHTDTQYF.

This chain links TRBV2 with TRBJ2-5; tentatively, D is TRBD2 (6 bases). The CDR3 spans 15 residues. V lost 4 bases and J 2 bases, leaving 14 bases between the germline ends. The germline CDR1 and CDR2 sequences are SNHLY and FYNNEI. The CDR3 DNA reads TGTGCCAGCAGTGCCGAGCTAGCGTCTCAAGAGACCCAGTACTTC. This codes for CASSAELASQETQYF.

The chain employs TRBV5-1 and TRBJ1-1, with TRBD1 matching 8 bases. The V segment lost 2 bases and the J segment 5 bases; nucleotides outside the gene matches: 11. The CDR3 has 16 residues. The germline CDR1 and CDR2 sequences are SGHRS and YFSETQ. CDR3 coding DNA: TGCGCCAGCAGCTTAAGGGCCGGACAGGGCGGTACTGAAGCTTTCTTT. It yields the protein CASSLRAGQGGTEAFF.

This clonotype was detected many times. This rearrangement joins TRBV19 to TRBJ1-1; 7 bases are a match to TRBD1. Germline trimming cut 6 bases from V and 0 bases from J; bases unmatched to any gene: 7. The CDR3 is made up of 15 amino acids. CDR1 LNHDA and CDR2 SQIVND come from the germline V gene (reference sequence). The CDR3 loop reads CASSKTGTVNTEAFF. CDR3 bases: TGTGCCAGTAGCAAGACCGGGACAGTGAACACTGAAGCTTTCTTT.